This entry features one T cell receptor beta chain sequence. As handled by the study authors: Reference gene primer amplification gave nucleated cell count estimates. Sequenced by immunoSEQ multiplex PCR; TCRdb stores in-frame clones only, minus some. V, J and clone size derive from that table, while D and trimming were established from the DNA sequence. The sample lists about 120,000 clones, approximately 86% occurring once. This CDR3 is 13 amino acids long. Losses at the gene ends were 8 bases for V and 4 bases for J; bases not matched to a gene: 7. In germline, CDR1 is SGHNT, CDR2 YENEEA. These data are taken from a study of blood T cell repertoires in COVID-19. Across the whole study: Sites in the United States, Italy and Spain provided acute and convalescent COVID-19 samples. Nucleic acid was either cDNA or gDNA, and it came from T cells, B-cell-depleted T cells, or PBMCs.

V usage is TRBV11-3 and J usage is TRBJ1-2; 7 bases are shared with TRBD1. The material sequenced was peripheral blood. The sequence derives from a human donor in a cohort sampled during active COVID-19. CDR3 amino acids: CASATGAGYGYTF. The CDR3 nucleotides are TGTGCCAGCGCTACAGGGGCTGGCTATGGCTACACCTTC.